The 26 T cell receptor beta chains below were found in one sample sequenced in a study of control samples from healthy donors and cancer patients. The repertoire was sequenced with immunoSEQ multiplex PCR; TCRdb's copy has only in-frame clones and lacks some. The sample shows around 130,000 clones, nearly 90% of them seen only once. The sequenced sample consisted of blood. Every receptor here comes from a man in his fifties or sixties in good health.

The chain combines TRBV7-3 with TRBJ1-5; maybe TRBD1 (5 bases). Trimming shortened V by 5 bases and J by 4 bases, and 36 bases separated the two germline ends. CDR1 and CDR2 (germline): SGHTA, FQGTGA. The CDR3 has 22 residues. The CDR3 DNA sequence: TGTGCCAGCAGCCTGGGGGTACTCACCACGGTGGGGAATCCCAGAGCAAATCAGCCCCAGCATTTT. Protein sequence: CASSLGVLTTVGNPRANQPQHF.

This clone came up a few times. Other nucleotide sequences in the sample specify the same CDR3. The chain uses TRBV28 and TRBJ2-7; no firm D call. Germline V CDR1 and CDR2: MDHEN, SYDVKM. The CDR3 totals 12 residues. The V gene lost 2 bases and the J gene lost 2 bases, with 4 bases spanning the gap. This CDR3 is CASSLGTYEQYF. In DNA, the CDR3 is TGTGCCAGCAGTTTAGGTACCTACGAGCAGTACTTC.

The chain couples TRBV27 to TRBJ2-2, with 7 nucleotides matching TRBD1. Germline V CDR1 and CDR2: MNHEY, SMNVEV (reference sequence). The CDR3 runs to 15 residues. The V and J ends lost 2 bases and 4 bases, in that order; junction bases with no gene match: 4. Here the CDR3 DNA reads TGTGCCAGCAGTTTAAATCAGGGGGTCACCGGGGAGCTGTTTTTT. Protein sequence: CASSLNQGVTGELFF.

There are many counts of this clone. CDR3 bases: TGTGCCAGCAGCTCCGCCGCCACTGAAGCTTTCTTT. It specifies CASSSAATEAFF. The V call is TRBV7-9, the J call TRBJ1-1; D gene unclear. V was cut by 4 bases and J by 4 bases, with 7 bases left in between. The CDR3 contains 12 residues. Germline CDR1 SEHNR, CDR2 FQNEAQ (reference sequence).

The rearrangement joins TRBV4-2 to TRBJ1-1; D is uncertain. The V end was cut by 4 bases, the J end by 5 bases, with 14 bases between. Germline CDR1 is LGHNA and CDR2 is YNFKEQ. The CDR3 is made up of 14 amino acids. The CDR3 protein is CASSPLPGATEAFF. CDR3 sequence (DNA): TGTGCCAGCAGCCCCCTCCCGGGTGCGACTGAAGCTTTCTTT.

The chain joins TRBV6-5 to TRBJ1-1; no reliable D call. The V end was cut by 5 bases, the J end by 4 bases, with 8 bases between. Germline V CDR1 and CDR2: MNHEY, SVGAGI. This CDR3 region has 12 residues. CDR3 coding DNA: TGTGCCAGCAGTACCCCCCGCACTGAAGCTTTCTTT. Translation gives CASSTPRTEAFF.

This chain links TRBV4-2 with TRBJ2-3; TRBD2 aligns across 13 bases. Germline CDR1 is LGHNA and CDR2 is YNFKEQ. This CDR3 is built from 18 residues. The V segment lost 3 bases and the J segment 1 base; nucleotides outside the gene matches: 7. The CDR3: CASSHRTGTSGGTDTQYF. In DNA form, the CDR3 reads TGTGCCAGCAGCCATCGTACAGGGACTAGCGGGGGCACAGATACGCAGTATTTT.

J is TRBJ2-1 and V is TRBV5-6; tentative D call: TRBD1 (5 bases). The CDR3 length is 14 residues. CDR1 is SGHDT and CDR2 is YYEEEE in the germline V gene. V was shortened by 4 bases and J by 7 bases, with 15 bases between the two germline ends. The CDR3 spells CASSGAVRTNEQFF. CDR3 in DNA: TGTGCCAGCAGCGGGGCGGTCAGGACGAATGAGCAGTTCTTC.

The chain employs TRBV19 and TRBJ1-1; D uncertain. The CDR3 is made up of 15 amino acids. V lost 7 bases, J lost 4 bases, and 19 bases lay in between. CDR1 and CDR2 from the germline V gene are LNHDA and SQIVND (reference sequence). This chain's CDR3 is CASIRMGSASTEAFF. In nucleotides, the CDR3 is TGTGCCAGTATCCGAATGGGGTCGGCGTCCACTGAAGCTTTCTTT.

The DNA of the CDR3 is TGTGCCAGCAGGTCACCGCAGGGGCTCTCTGGAAACACCATATATTTT. This encodes CASRSPQGLSGNTIYF. The rearrangement links TRBV28 to TRBJ1-3; D perhaps matches TRBD1 (6 bases). CDR3 length: 16 amino acids. V lost 6 bases, J lost 0 bases, and 15 bases lay in between. Looked up from germline, CDR1 is MDHEN and CDR2 is SYDVKM.

This chain connects TRBV5-1 to TRBJ1-5, with D possibly being TRBD1 (5 bases). Germline assignment: CDR1 SGHRS and CDR2 YFSETQ. CDR3 length: 14 residues. The V end was cut by 0 bases, the J end by 4 bases, with 8 bases between. CDR3 sequence: CASSLVGGNQPQHF. CDR3 nucleotides: TGCGCCAGCAGCTTGGTCGGGGGAAATCAGCCCCAGCATTTT.

This chain links TRBV9 with TRBJ1-2; D is unresolved. The CDR3 runs 18 residues. Germline assignment: CDR1 SGDLS and CDR2 YYNGEE. V dropped 0 bases and J dropped 4 bases, with 22 bases sitting between them. The CDR3 sequence: CASSVVRSIPPPPYGYTF. The CDR3 nucleotides are TGTGCCAGCAGCGTAGTCAGGTCCATCCCACCGCCCCCCTATGGCTACACCTTC.

V is TRBV5-6 and J is TRBJ1-2; 9 nucleotides agree with TRBD1. CDR3 length equals 19 residues. Unmatched junction bases numbered 21, after V lost 1 base and J lost 8 bases. The germline V gene has CDR1 SGHDT and CDR2 YYEEEE. CDR3 sequence: CASSLPFKTGTGLEGGYTF. The CDR3 DNA is TGTGCCAGCAGCTTGCCCTTTAAAACCGGGACAGGGCTGGAAGGGGGCTACACCTTC.

The V and J genes are TRBV7-3 and TRBJ1-1, with D possibly matching TRBD1 (5 bases). This CDR3 is 14 amino acids long. Germline-derived CDR1 and CDR2 are SGHTA and FQGTGA. V was shortened by 2 bases and J by 1 base, with 8 bases between the two germline ends. CDR3 coding DNA: TGTGCCAGCAGCTTATTGGGGCAGAACACTGAAGCTTTCTTT. Its translation: CASSLLGQNTEAFF.

This chain uses TRBV5-4 with TRBJ1-1; perhaps TRBD1 as D (6 bases). The CDR3 covers 16 residues. V gave up 4 bases and J gave up 8 bases, with 24 bases separating them. Germline V gene lookup returns CDR1 SGHNT and CDR2 YYREEE (reference sequence). In nucleotides, the CDR3 is TGTGCCAGCAGCCCAGTCCAAGACAGGTCCTTTGAAGAAGCTTTCTTT. Its translation is CASSPVQDRSFEEAFF.

J is TRBJ1-6 and V is TRBV9; 7 bases agree with TRBD1. The junction had 9 bases not matched to a gene; V was cut back by 0 bases and J by 0 bases. Germline CDR1 SGDLS, CDR2 YYNGEE. This CDR3 has 19 residues. The chain's CDR3 is CASSVAPDRSSSYNSPLHF. DNA of the CDR3: TGTGCCAGCAGCGTAGCTCCGGACAGGTCAAGCTCCTATAATTCACCCCTCCACTTT.

The V gene is TRBV5-4, the J gene TRBJ2-2; 9 bases are shared with TRBD1. V shed 4 bases, J shed 3 bases, and the junction held 4 bases outside the gene matches. The germline CDR1 and CDR2 sequences are SGHNT and YYREEE (reference sequence). CDR3 size: 15 residues. The CDR3 sequence: CASSGDRVDTGELFF. The CDR3 coding sequence is TGTGCCAGCAGCGGGGACAGGGTGGACACCGGGGAGCTGTTTTTT. The complete variable domain, with remaining parts taken from reference TRBV5-4 and TRBJ2-2, reads ETGVTQSPTHLIKTRGQQVTLRCSSQSGHNTVSWYQQALGQGPQFIFQYYREEENGRGNFPPRFSGLQFPNYSSELNVNALELDDSALYLCASSGDRVDTGELFFGEGSRLTVL.

The rearrangement uses TRBV6-1 and TRBJ1-5; 11 bases fit TRBD1. The CDR3 loop spans 15 amino acids. Germline CDR1 is MNHNS and CDR2 is SASEGT. With V trimmed by 3 bases and J by 6 bases, 4 bases remained unmatched. The CDR3 spells CASSEMGQGGQPQHF. In DNA form, the CDR3 reads TGTGCCAGCAGTGAGATGGGACAGGGGGGTCAGCCCCAGCATTTT.

The chain uses TRBV6-6 and TRBJ1-3, with 9 positions matching TRBD1. The CDR3 sequence is 20 residues long. CDR1 and CDR2 from the germline V gene are MNHNY and SVGAGI (reference sequence). V dropped 5 bases and J dropped 4; count of bases not matched to a gene: 21. The CDR3 DNA is TGTGCCAGCAGTCGTTTTTCCCCGGTATTTGGGACAGGGCCCGGAAACACCATATATTTT. As protein: CASSRFSPVFGTGPGNTIYF.

The rearrangement links TRBV28 to TRBJ1-4; perhaps TRBD1 as D (5 bases). Trimming stripped 6 bases from V and 0 bases from J, with 11 bases between. In germline, CDR1 is MDHEN, CDR2 SYDVKM. The CDR3 runs 15 residues. The CDR3 DNA is TGTGCCAGCAGCCCCGGGGGAGCAACTAATGAAAAACTGTTTTTT. The encoded protein is CASSPGGATNEKLFF.

The rearrangement joins TRBV5-1 to TRBJ2-3; 9 bases line up with TRBD2. Germline V CDR1 and CDR2: SGHRS, YFSETQ. This CDR3 has 16 amino acids. V was pared by 2 bases and J by 2 bases, with 6 bases of the junction left unmatched. CDR3: CASSFATSGFTDTQYF. CDR3 DNA sequence: TGCGCCAGCAGCTTTGCGACTAGCGGCTTCACAGATACGCAGTATTTT.

The rearrangement joins TRBV6-4 to TRBJ2-1; 9 positions agree with TRBD2. V shed 6 bases and J 9 bases; nucleotides not matched to a gene: 9. Germline CDR1 and CDR2: MRHNA and SNTAGT. The CDR3 totals 14 residues. The CDR3 reads CASSLMGGGGEQFF. The DNA of the CDR3 is TGTGCCAGCAGCCTTATGGGCGGGGGGGGTGAGCAGTTCTTC.

The V gene is TRBV4-1, the J gene TRBJ1-6; 10 bases are shared with TRBD1. The V and J ends lost 0 bases and 17 bases, in that order; junction bases with no gene match: 4. Per germline, CDR1 MGHRA and CDR2 YSYEKL. The CDR3 loop spans 13 amino acids. The CDR3 DNA sequence: TGCGCCAGCAGCCAAGATAAAGGGACAGGGGTCCACTTT. It specifies CASSQDKGTGVHF.

V gene TRBV5-1 combines with J gene TRBJ2-3; D tentatively fits TRBD1 or TRBD2 (5 bases each). V was cut by 0 bases and J by 2 bases, with 10 bases left in between. The CDR3 length is 15 residues. Germline loops: CDR1 SGHRS, CDR2 YFSETQ. This CDR3 reads CASSLEGRFTDTQYF. CDR3 bases: TGCGCCAGCAGCTTGGAGGGACGATTCACAGATACGCAGTATTTT.

This rearrangement joins TRBV15 to TRBJ1-2; D gene unclear. V was trimmed by 5 bases and J by 5 bases, leaving 9 bases between them. This CDR3 comprises 12 residues. Germline assignment: CDR1 LNHNV and CDR2 YYDKDF (reference sequence). CDR3 residues: CATSRNGYGYTF. CDR3 DNA: TGTGCCACCAGCCGGAACGGATATGGCTACACCTTC.

The chain employs TRBV27 and TRBJ1-6; TRBD1 might be the D (6 bases). CDR1 is MNHEY and CDR2 is SMNVEV in the germline V gene (reference sequence). Trimming left V 2 bases short and J 0 bases short, with 17 bases between. The CDR3 length is 19 residues. CDR3 residues: CASSLQKQGPSSYNSPLHF. CDR3 sequence (DNA): TGTGCCAGCAGTTTACAAAAACAGGGCCCGAGCTCCTATAATTCACCCCTCCACTTT.